This TCR beta chain was documented in a study of T cells in Graves' hyperthyroidism and ophthalmopathy. Amplified TCR beta CDR3 regions came from RNA transcripts. Primed by the HTBI set, a first-round RT-PCR was run on the TCR CDR3. Each CDR3 protein gets one entry after TCRdb re-called the multiplex PCR reads with MiXCR. The sample has approximately 430,000 distinct CDR3 sequences, more than 15% seen once; the top ten hold roughly an eighth. This CDR3 has 15 amino acids. Germline V gene lookup returns CDR1 KGHDR and CDR2 SFDVKD. V shed 5 bases and J shed 6 bases, with 15 bases lying between them. Any patient presenting with uncontrolled infection, other autoimmune disease, pregnancy or lactation was left out.

The sequence came from a young woman with Graves' hyperthyroidism. The chain employs TRBV24-1 and TRBJ2-2; tentatively, D is TRBD2 (7 bases). Specimen: blood. CDR3 protein: CATSGLPGGPGELFF. The CDR3 DNA follows: TGTGCCACCAGTGGACTGCCGGGGGGCCCCGGGGAGCTGTTTTTT.